Below, 17 T cell receptor beta chains from the same sample are listed, as sequenced in a study of blood T cell repertoires in COVID-19. Sequencing was performed with immunoSEQ multiplex PCR; in TCRdb, only in-frame clones are kept and a portion is missing. In the table there are 190,000 or so clones, 80% to 90% of which are singletons. Material for sequencing was peripheral blood. The source of these receptors is a woman in her 70s with acute or convalescent COVID-19.

This rearrangement joins TRBV5-1 to TRBJ2-1; TRBD1 aligns across 8 bases. Unmatched junction bases numbered 9, after V lost 6 bases and J lost 7 bases. This CDR3 has 14 amino acids. In germline, CDR1 is SGHRS, CDR2 YFSETQ. CDR3 sequence: CASTAITGGNEQFF. The CDR3, as DNA: TGCGCCAGCACCGCCATTACAGGGGGGAATGAGCAGTTCTTC.

This clone showed up just once. The chain uses TRBV6-2 or TRBV6-3 and TRBJ2-7; maybe TRBD1 (6 bases). CDR1 and CDR2 from the germline V gene are MNHEY and SVGEGT. The CDR3 is made up of 14 amino acids. With 6 bases removed from V and 1 base from J, the gap between germline ends came to 13 bases. In nucleotides, the CDR3 is TGTGCCAGCAGCGGACAGTTCCCATCCTACGAGCAGTACTTC. It translates to CASSGQFPSYEQYF.

The chain couples TRBV6-6 to TRBJ1-6, with TRBD1 as a possible D gene (5 bases). Trimming pared 10 bases from V and 1 base from J, leaving 14 bases between. This CDR3 has 15 residues. Germline CDR1 reads MNHNY; CDR2 reads SVGAGI (reference sequence). CDR3 in amino acids: CATHLTGSYNSPLHF. The DNA for the CDR3 is TGTGCCACCCACTTAACAGGTTCCTATAATTCACCCCTCCACTTT.

This clone was detected only once. The rearrangement uses TRBV6-5 and TRBJ2-3; D gene unclear. There are 13 residues in the CDR3. Per germline, CDR1 MNHEY and CDR2 SVGAGI. The ends were cut back, 8 bases at V and 1 base at J, with 10 bases in the middle. The CDR3 nucleotides are TGTGCCAGCCGCCCCCGGGGCACAGATACGCAGTATTTT. Translation: CASRPRGTDTQYF.

V is TRBV6-6 and J is TRBJ1-6; D is undetermined. The V end lost 6 bases, the J end lost 5 bases, and 11 bases lay between the germline ends. The germline V gene has CDR1 MNHNY and CDR2 SVGAGI (reference sequence). This CDR3 contains 14 residues. CDR3 region: CASSHSGDNSPLHF. In DNA, the CDR3 is TGTGCCAGCAGCCACTCGGGAGATAATTCACCCCTCCACTTT.

This clone was found once. The gene calls are TRBV11-2 and TRBJ2-1, with 12 bases lining up with TRBD2. V dropped 5 bases and J dropped 0; count of bases not matched to a gene: 8. CDR1 SGHAT and CDR2 FQNNGV come from the germline V gene. CDR3 length: 18 amino acids. CDR3 nucleotides: TGTGCCAGCAGCCCAAGACTAGCGGGGGACAGCTCCTACAATGAGCAGTTCTTC. This encodes CASSPRLAGDSSYNEQFF.

The chain couples TRBV25-1 to TRBJ1-3; D unclear. This CDR3 is built from 14 residues. Trimming stripped 3 bases from V and 2 bases from J, with 8 bases between. CDR1 is MGHDK, CDR2 SYGVNS, per germline. The CDR3 DNA is TGTGCCAGCAGTGATTCCGGGGCTGGAAACACCATATATTTT. Its protein product is CASSDSGAGNTIYF.

The chain combines TRBV11-2 with TRBJ1-1; D not resolved. CDR1 is SGHAT, CDR2 FQNNGV, per germline. This CDR3 contains 18 residues. V lost 1 base, J lost 0 bases, and 18 bases lay in between. Written as DNA, the CDR3 is TGTGCCAGCAGCTTAGGGAGGGTACGTCCTAACATGAACACTGAAGCTTTCTTT. Amino acid sequence: CASSLGRVRPNMNTEAFF.

V usage is TRBV7-2 and J usage is TRBJ2-2; D is undetermined. This CDR3 has 16 residues. Trimming shortened V by 3 bases and J by 4 bases, and 15 bases separated the two germline ends. Germline V CDR1 and CDR2: SGHTA, FQGNSA. The CDR3 sequence is CASSFISPPSTGELFF. CDR3 nucleotides: TGTGCCAGCAGCTTTATAAGCCCGCCGAGCACCGGGGAGCTGTTTTTT. The full variable domain, in which reference TRBV7-2 and TRBJ2-2 provide the parts outside the CDR3, is GAGVSQSPSNKVTEKGKDVELRCDPISGHTALYWYRQSLGQGLEFLIYFQGNSAPDKSGLPSDRFSAERTGGSVSTLTIQRTQQEDSAVYLCASSFISPPSTGELFFGEGSRLTVL.

The rearrangement links TRBV6-5 to TRBJ1-1; perhaps TRBD1 as D (6 bases). CDR3 size: 15 residues. The germline V gene has CDR1 MNHEY and CDR2 SVGAGI. The germline V and J ends were trimmed by 6 bases and 4 bases, with 18 bases remaining between them. CDR3 sequence: CASRPRGIQGTEAFF. The CDR3 DNA follows: TGTGCCAGCAGACCTAGGGGAATACAGGGCACTGAAGCTTTCTTT.

The CDR3 reads CASRDRLSNQPQHF. CDR3 nucleotide sequence: TGTGCCAGCAGGGACAGGTTAAGCAATCAGCCCCAGCATTTT. The rearrangement joins TRBV2 to TRBJ1-5, with 7 bases aligning to TRBD1. V gave up 6 bases and J gave up 1 base; unmatched junction bases: 3. The CDR3 extends over 14 amino acids. The V gene's germline CDR1 is SNHLY and CDR2 FYNNEI.

The rearrangement links TRBV24-1 to TRBJ2-7; 10 bases are a match to TRBD1. The CDR3 is 15 amino acids. In germline, CDR1 is KGHDR, CDR2 SFDVKD. V trimming: 2 bases; J trimming: 4 bases; junction bases outside the gene matches: 4. The CDR3 coding sequence is TGTGCCACCAGTGATTCCCGGACAGGGGGATACGAGCAGTACTTC. It specifies CATSDSRTGGYEQYF.

This chain links TRBV2 with TRBJ2-1; a possible D gene is TRBD1 (6 bases). V gave up 11 bases and J gave up 5 bases, with 13 bases separating them. Germline assignment: CDR1 SNHLY and CDR2 FYNNEI. The CDR3 has 12 amino acids. The CDR3 spells CAGYRENNEQFF. CDR3 nucleotides: TGTGCCGGTTACAGGGAAAACAATGAGCAGTTCTTC.

The chain is built from TRBV11-2 and TRBJ2-2, with TRBD2 matching over 13 bases. V shed 5 bases, J shed 5 bases, and the junction held 5 bases outside the gene matches. This CDR3 comprises 16 residues. Germline lookup yields CDR1 SGHAT and CDR2 FQNNGV. In DNA, the CDR3 is TGTGCCAGCAGCCGACTAGCGGGGGGAGAAACCGGGGAGCTGTTTTTT. Translation: CASSRLAGGETGELFF.

This chain uses TRBV3-1 (or the pseudogene TRBV3-2) with TRBJ1-1, with D unclear. Germline CDR1 LGHDT, CDR2 YNNKEL (reference sequence). V lost 6 bases and J lost 1, with 18 bases in between. The CDR3 sequence is 16 residues long. This chain's CDR3 is CASSRHFGQKNTEAFF. CDR3 sequence (DNA): TGTGCCAGCAGTCGTCATTTTGGGCAGAAGAACACTGAAGCTTTCTTT.

Only one count was recorded for this clone. V and J are TRBV9 and TRBJ2-7, with TRBD2 matching over 12 bases. Germline V gene lookup returns CDR1 SGDLS and CDR2 YYNGEE. V lost 0 bases to trimming and J lost 0 bases; unmatched junction nucleotides: 1. This CDR3 has 16 residues. In DNA form, the CDR3 reads TGTGCCAGCAGCGTAGGGACTAGCGGGAACTCCTACGAGCAGTACTTC. Translated, it gives CASSVGTSGNSYEQYF.

This clone came up once. The same CDR3 is also encoded by other DNA sequences in this sample. J is TRBJ2-1 and V is TRBV6-4, with 13 bases aligning to TRBD2. The CDR3 is 14 residues long. The V gene's germline CDR1 is MRHNA and CDR2 SNTAGT. J was trimmed by 6 bases and V by 7 bases; bases with no gene match: 3. The DNA of the CDR3 is TGTGCCAGCACCCGGACTAGCGGGGGCAATGAGCAGTTCTTC. Translating it yields CASTRTSGGNEQFF.